Below, 7 T cell receptor beta chains from the same sample are listed, as sequenced in a study of cytomegalovirus exposure and HLA in healthy donors (dated by TCRdb to the late 2010s). Libraries were made using the immunoSEQ multiplex PCR assay. For the multiplex PCR, a mixture combining 60 forward primers for TCR Vbeta segments and 13 reverse primers for TCR Jbeta segments was used. TCRdb carries this immuneACCESS record with in-frame sequences only. Its versions omit some clonotypes, under half of them owing to an unresolved V gene in the studies checked, with the rest unexplained. This sample lists 150,000 or so clones; roughly 79% were detected once. The ten largest clones capture 4% to 5% of the sample. The sample consisted of PBMCs. Source of these receptors: a woman under 30 in good health and CMV-seropositive.

This clone was observed once. The chain joins TRBV2 to TRBJ2-3, with unresolved D. V was clipped by 7 bases and J by 0 bases, with 8 bases between them. This CDR3 region has 13 residues. CDR1 SNHLY and CDR2 FYNNEI come from the germline V gene. The CDR3 coding sequence is TGTGCCAGCACTCGAACTAGCACAGATACGCAGTATTTT. The encoded protein is CASTRTSTDTQYF.

V is TRBV27 and J is TRBJ2-7; a weak D match, TRBD1 (5 bases). The CDR3 extends over 13 amino acids. Germline CDR1 is MNHEY and CDR2 is SMNVEV (reference sequence). Trimming removed 4 bases from V and 6 bases from J, with 13 bases in between. CDR3 in amino acids: CASSYARAGEQYF. The CDR3 bases are TGTGCCAGCAGTTATGCCAGGGCAGGCGAGCAGTACTTC.

V gene TRBV19 combines with J gene TRBJ2-7; TRBD1 matches 10 bases. The CDR3 runs 12 residues. Germline CDR1 reads LNHDA; CDR2 reads SQIVND (reference sequence). Trimming removed 11 bases from V and 4 bases from J; junction bases left unmatched: 5. Here the CDR3 DNA reads TGTGCCGTCGGGACAGGGGTGTACGAGCAGTACTTC. It specifies CAVGTGVYEQYF.

The chain carries TRBV5-4 and TRBJ1-5; D gene unclear. This CDR3 is 15 amino acids long. Germline V gives CDR1 SGHNT, CDR2 YYREEE (reference sequence). V lost 1 base to trimming and J lost 1 base, with 9 bases between them. The CDR3 reads CASSLWAESNQPQHF. DNA for the CDR3: TGTGCCAGCAGCTTGTGGGCAGAAAGCAATCAGCCCCAGCATTTT.

The chain has TRBV12-2 and TRBJ1-1; the table's D call TRBD1 went unverified against the DNA. TRBV12-2 is a pseudogene segment. The CDR3 is made up of 15 amino acids. The CDR3 loop is CASRLKGARTTEAFF. The CDR3, as DNA: TGTGCAAGTCGCTTAAAGGGGGCGAGGACCACTGAAGCTTTCTTT.

V is TRBV6-6 and J is TRBJ1-4; tentatively, D is TRBD1 (5 bases). This CDR3 has 15 amino acids. The germline V gene encodes CDR1 MNHNY and CDR2 SVGAGI (reference sequence). Trimming cost V 2 bases and J 8 bases, with 15 bases left between them. The CDR3 bases are TGTGCCAGCAGTTACGCAGGGATGGATGTAGAAAAACTGTTTTTT. This translates into CASSYAGMDVEKLFF.

This clone has only one observation. The chain carries TRBV4-1 and TRBJ1-2; 12 bases agree with TRBD1. Germline CDR1 reads MGHRA; CDR2 reads YSYEKL. The CDR3 has 18 residues. V was pared by 0 bases and J by 8 bases, with 13 bases of the junction left unmatched. In DNA form, the CDR3 reads TGCGCCAGCAGCCAAGACGGGACCTTCCCGGGACAGGGGGCCGGCTACACCTTC. Protein sequence: CASSQDGTFPGQGAGYTF.